A single T cell receptor (beta chain) is shown here with its context. In the original workflow: Reference gene primer amplification gave estimated nucleated cell counts. Here immunoSEQ multiplex PCR was the method, and the copy in TCRdb shows in-frame clones only, minus some. That table supplies the V and J calls and clone size; D and trimming were determined from the DNA. Seen here are 100,000 or so clones, about 85% observed once, and the top ten hold 3.5% to 4.5%. This sample is drawn from a study of blood T cell repertoires in COVID-19. For the study at large: The origin of the acute and convalescent COVID-19 samples was the United States, Italy and Spain. PBMCs, B-cell-depleted T cells, or T cells were the source of the cDNA or gDNA that made up the material.

Germline lookup yields CDR1 SEHNR and CDR2 FQNEAQ (reference sequence). Trimming removed 0 bases at V and 1 base at J, with 10 bases between. The CDR3 spans 16 residues. This chain joins TRBV7-9 and TRBJ2-1; D possibly corresponds to TRBD2 (7 bases). Material: peripheral blood. The clonotype comes from a man in his sixties with acute or convalescent COVID-19. CDR3 nucleotide sequence: TGTGCCAGCAGCTTAGCGGGGGGGCAATCCTACAATGAGCAGTTCTTC. As protein: CASSLAGGQSYNEQFF. The full variable domain, rest sourced from reference TRBV7-9 and TRBJ2-1, is DTGVSQNPRHKITKRGQNVTFRCDPISEHNRLYWYRQTLGQGPEFLTYFQNEAQLEKSRLLSDRFSAERPKGSFSTLEIQRTEQGDSAMYLCASSLAGGQSYNEQFFGPGTRLTVL.